Sequencing of this TCR beta chain was carried out in a study of cytotoxic CD8 clonotypes in ibrutinib-treated CLL. Study in general: The group held approximately eleven relapsed/refractory and under 16 treatment-naive patients, with under 18 IGHV unmutated. Results showed around 24 partial and 2 complete responses; following median roughly 68 months, approximately 14 remained remitted, roughly 12 advanced. Study conclusions and caveats: Sustained-remission and progressing patients were not sampled at matched times.

Depth targeted 1 in 200,000 to 1 in 1 million T cells, averaging 10x coverage per clonotype. This table comes from immunoSEQ multiplex PCR, and its TCRdb copy is limited to in-frame clones, with some not included. The sample holds about 140,000 clones, approximately 89% seen once. In the case of this clone: The antigen is unknown.

V dropped 10 bases and J dropped 10 bases, with 19 bases sitting between them. Germline V gene lookup returns CDR1 MDHEN and CDR2 SYDVKM. The CDR3 runs to 12 residues. J is TRBJ1-1 and V is TRBV28, with D perhaps TRBD1 (5 bases). This specimen consisted of PBMCs, obtained after 12 months of ibrutinib treatment. The source is a human donor with chronic lymphocytic leukemia. The DNA for the CDR3 is TGTGCCACCTCCGGGGTAATTGGGGCAGCTTTCTTT. It specifies CATSGVIGAAFF.